The 5 T cell receptor beta chains reported below all come from one sample, sequenced in a study of cytomegalovirus exposure and HLA in healthy donors. The primer mix had 60 Vbeta and 13 Jbeta primers. Produced via immunoSEQ multiplex PCR; TCRdb's table is partial and in-frame only. In the table there are about 170,000 clones, about 81% of which are singletons. What was sequenced was PBMCs. These receptors originate from a girl aged 2 to 10 in good health and CMV-seropositive.

CDR3: CASSHKIRGGFRAFF. As DNA, the CDR3 is TGCGCCAGCAGCCATAAAATTCGCGGGGGGTTTCGAGCTTTCTTT. The genes are TRBV4-1 and TRBJ1-1; tentative D call: TRBD1 (5 bases). V lost 3 bases to trimming and J lost 10 bases, with 21 bases between them. The CDR3 extends over 15 amino acids. Germline lookup yields CDR1 MGHRA and CDR2 YSYEKL.

This chain links TRBV27 with TRBJ2-7; D may be TRBD1 (6 bases). Germline CDR1 reads MNHEY; CDR2 reads SMNVEV (reference sequence). V lost 1 base to trimming and J lost 0 bases, with 7 bases between them. The CDR3 totals 14 residues. The CDR3 DNA reads as TGTGCCAGCAGTTTATTAGGGGGCTCCTACGAGCAGTACTTC. It encodes CASSLLGGSYEQYF.

This chain joins TRBV2 and TRBJ1-2; D is perhaps TRBD1 (6 bases). Trimming shortened V by 3 bases and J by 2 bases, and 13 bases separated the two germline ends. Germline loops: CDR1 SNHLY, CDR2 FYNNEI. This CDR3 is 15 amino acids long. CDR3 in DNA: TGTGCCAGCAGTGATAGAACAGGGATGAACTATGGCTACACCTTC. This encodes CASSDRTGMNYGYTF. Using reference TRBV2 and TRBJ1-2 for the parts outside the CDR3, the full variable domain is EPEVTQTPSHQVTQMGQEVILRCVPISNHLYFYWYRQILGQKVEFLVSFYNNEISEKSEIFDDQFSVERPDGSNFTLKIRSTKLEDSAMYFCASSDRTGMNYGYTFGSGTRLTVV.

This clone was counted between two and nine times. The chain employs TRBV30 and TRBJ2-2, with TRBD1 matching over 7 bases. After removal of 2 bases from V and 4 bases from J, the junction contained 7 bases not matched to a gene. Germline lookup yields CDR1 GTSNPN and CDR2 SVGIG (reference sequence). This CDR3 is 15 amino acids long. The CDR3 DNA follows: TGTGCCTGGAGTAAAGACAGGGTACTCACCGGGGAGCTGTTTTTT. Its protein is CAWSKDRVLTGELFF.

The chain is built from TRBV21-1 and TRBJ2-5; TRBD1 reflects the table's D call only, with no check against the DNA. TRBV21-1 is labeled a pseudogene. This CDR3 has 15 residues. CDR3 bases: TGTGCCAGCAGCAAAGCCACAGGTAGCCAAGAGACCCAGTACTTC. Translated, it gives CASSKATGSQETQYF.